These 3 T cell receptor beta chains were all obtained from the same sample, sequenced in a study of early T cells in non-severe SARS-CoV-2 infection. A single record per CDR3 protein comes from TCRdb applying MiXCR to the 5' RACE reads. This table has around 60,000 distinct CDR3 sequences, approximately 10% appearing once. The sequencing here drew on whole blood, taken at baseline. The receptor source for this set is an adult who was a healthcare worker with PCR-confirmed SARS-CoV-2 infection or an uninfected control (not recorded which).

In its sample, this clonotype was seen a few times. The chain has TRBV7-9 and TRBJ1-1; D gene unclear. Germline V CDR1 and CDR2: SEHNR, FQNEAQ (reference sequence). V was shortened by 4 bases and J by 6 bases, with 12 bases between the two germline ends. CDR3 size: 13 residues. CDR3 protein: CASSYPNSAEAFF. In nucleotides, the CDR3 is TGTGCCAGCAGCTACCCAAATTCGGCTGAAGCTTTCTTT. The full variable domain, completed using reference TRBV7-9 and TRBJ1-1, is DTGVSQNPRHKITKRGQNVTFRCDPISEHNRLYWYRQTLGQGPEFLTYFQNEAQLEKSRLLSDRFSAERPKGSFSTLEIQRTEQGDSAMYLCASSYPNSAEAFFGQGTRLTVV.

The J gene is TRBJ2-3, the V gene TRBV12-5, with no clear D. The germline V gene has CDR1 LGHNT and CDR2 FRNRAP. This CDR3 region has 11 residues. V dropped 6 bases and J dropped 8 bases, with 9 bases sitting between them. The CDR3 sequence is CASGSVGTQYF. The CDR3 coding sequence is TGTGCTAGTGGGAGCGTTGGTACGCAGTATTTT.

This chain joins TRBV6-5 and TRBJ1-4; the D gene is possibly TRBD1 (6 bases). Germline assignment: CDR1 MNHEY and CDR2 SVGAGI. V dropped 6 bases and J dropped 8 bases, with 19 bases sitting between them. The CDR3 sequence is 15 residues long. CDR3 coding DNA: TGTGCCAGCAGCCGGGACACCACAGGGAGCGAAAAACTGTTTTTT. It codes for CASSRDTTGSEKLFF.